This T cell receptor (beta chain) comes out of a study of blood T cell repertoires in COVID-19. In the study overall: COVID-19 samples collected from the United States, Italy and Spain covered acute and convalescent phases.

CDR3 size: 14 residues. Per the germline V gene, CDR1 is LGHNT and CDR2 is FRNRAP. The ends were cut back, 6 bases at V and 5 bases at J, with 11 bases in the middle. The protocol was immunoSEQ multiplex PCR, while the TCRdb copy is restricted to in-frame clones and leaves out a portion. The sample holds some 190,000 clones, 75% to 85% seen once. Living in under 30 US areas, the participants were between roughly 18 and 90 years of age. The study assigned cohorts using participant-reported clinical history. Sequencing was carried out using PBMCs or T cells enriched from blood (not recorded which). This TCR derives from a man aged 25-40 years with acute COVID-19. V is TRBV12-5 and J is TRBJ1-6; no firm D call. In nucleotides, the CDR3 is TGTGCTAGTGGCCCGGGAGTAAATAATTCACCCCTCCACTTT. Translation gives CASGPGVNNSPLHF.